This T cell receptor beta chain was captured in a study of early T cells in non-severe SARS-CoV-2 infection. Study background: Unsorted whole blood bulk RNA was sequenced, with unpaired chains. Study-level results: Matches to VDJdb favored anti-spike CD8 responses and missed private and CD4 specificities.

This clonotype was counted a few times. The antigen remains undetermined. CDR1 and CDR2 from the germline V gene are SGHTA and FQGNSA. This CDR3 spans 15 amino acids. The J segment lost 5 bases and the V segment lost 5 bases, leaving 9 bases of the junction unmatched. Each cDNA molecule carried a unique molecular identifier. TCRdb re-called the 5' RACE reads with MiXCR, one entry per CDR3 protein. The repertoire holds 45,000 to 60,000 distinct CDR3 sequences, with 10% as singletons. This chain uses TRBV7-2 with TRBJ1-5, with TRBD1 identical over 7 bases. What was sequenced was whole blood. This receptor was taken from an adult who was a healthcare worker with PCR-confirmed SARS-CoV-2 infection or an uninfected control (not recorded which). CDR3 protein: CASSGQRGRDQPQHF. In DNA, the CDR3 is TGTGCCAGCAGCGGACAGAGGGGGCGCGATCAGCCCCAGCATTTT.